Reported below is one T cell receptor (beta chain). The antigen remains unidentified. This sample is drawn from a study of regulatory T cells in long-lasting Graves disease. Study background: Persistent Graves' disease required over 5 years of antithyroid drugs and positive TSH receptor antibodies. General study findings and limits: A greater number of public clonotypes (approximately 2,500) was shared by persistent patients than by new patients (about 890). Researchers reported studying only peripheral blood, not thyroid tissue.

Described time point: persistent/refractory GD, antithyroid drugs over 5 years with positive TRAb. Construction of the TCR library relied on RNA isolated from PBMCs. Staff drew approximately 10 milliliters of peripheral blood into EDTA tubes. The authors built TCR beta libraries using iRepertoire HTBI primers and Arm-PCR of CDR3 regions. TCRdb redid the calling of the multiplex PCR reads with MiXCR, one entry per CDR3 protein. In the table there are 700,000 or so distinct CDR3 sequences, approximately 29% of which are singletons. This CDR3 is 13 amino acids long. Germline assignment: CDR1 DFQATT and CDR2 SNEGSKA (reference sequence).

The TCR originated in a female donor with Graves disease. The source was peripheral blood mononuclear cells (PBMCs), collected when the disease was refractory, from a patient treated with antithyroid drugs. The gene calls are TRBV20-1 and TRBJ2-2; 7 bases are a match to TRBD2. This CDR3 is CSGTNGYTGELFF. CDR3 DNA: TGCAGCGGGACTAACGGATACACCGGGGAGCTGTTTTTT.